One sample yielded the 25 T cell receptor beta chains listed below, sequenced in a study of stem cell transplantation in POMP-related autoinflammatory disease. Here immunoSEQ multiplex PCR was the method, and the copy in TCRdb shows in-frame clones only, minus some. The sample lists 9,100 or so clones, 70% to 80% occurring once. The source was CD4+ T cells from PBMCs, collected after stem cell transplantation. These receptors were taken from a human patient with POMP-related autoinflammation and immune dysregulation (PRAID). Part of the T cell pool may stem from the graft donor.

The V call is TRBV27, the J call TRBJ1-2; D may be TRBD1 (6 bases). The V and J ends lost 6 bases and 6 bases respectively, with 20 bases between them. This CDR3 is built from 15 residues. Per germline, CDR1 MNHEY and CDR2 SMNVEV (reference sequence). CDR3 nucleotides: TGTGCCAGCAGGGCTACAGGGAATAGGGGAAATGGCTACACCTTC. It specifies CASRATGNRGNGYTF.

The J gene is TRBJ2-3, the V gene TRBV3-1 (or the pseudogene TRBV3-2), with D hard to call. The CDR3 spans 16 residues. Trimming shortened V by 5 bases and J by 5 bases, and 20 bases separated the two germline ends. The germline V gene has CDR1 LGHDT and CDR2 YNNKEL (reference sequence). In DNA form, the CDR3 reads TGTGCCAGCAGCATGTGGTCTCCTGTCATGCAAGATACGCAGTATTTT. It codes for CASSMWSPVMQDTQYF.

The CDR3 spells CASSKRIPGLAGMMKTQYF. The CDR3 region has the DNA TGTGCCAGCAGCAAAAGGATCCCTGGCCTAGCGGGAATGATGAAGACCCAGTACTTC. V is TRBV21-1 and J is TRBJ2-5; TRBD2 is the table's D call and was not checked against the DNA. TRBV21-1 is deemed a pseudogene. CDR3 length: 19 residues.

This chain joins TRBV6-4 and TRBJ2-2; TRBD2 agrees at 11 bases. The CDR3 consists of 17 residues. Germline loops: CDR1 MRHNA, CDR2 SNTAGT. J lost 4 bases, V lost 4 bases, and 8 bases had no gene match. CDR3 protein: CASSVSVTSGTTGELFF. The CDR3 DNA is TGTGCCAGCAGTGTTTCCGTGACTAGCGGGACCACCGGGGAGCTGTTTTTT.

The chain couples TRBV28 to TRBJ1-1; 7 bases agree with TRBD1. The CDR3 runs 17 residues. J lost 0 bases, V lost 3 bases, and 10 bases had no gene match. The germline V gene has CDR1 MDHEN and CDR2 SYDVKM. For the CDR3, the DNA is TGTGCCAGCAGTTTCGTCCCTCCGGGACAGCTGAACACTGAAGCTTTCTTT. This translates into CASSFVPPGQLNTEAFF.

The chain combines TRBV28 with TRBJ2-7; tentative D call: TRBD2 (5 bases). Per germline, CDR1 MDHEN and CDR2 SYDVKM. The CDR3 has 15 amino acids. Between the trimmed V and J ends, which lost 2 bases and 5 bases, there was a span of 16 bases. The CDR3 DNA sequence: TGTGCCAGCAGTTTAGGGAGCCGGAGATGGCACGAGCAGTACTTC. Residues: CASSLGSRRWHEQYF.

This chain uses TRBV19 with TRBJ2-7, with D possibly being TRBD1 (6 bases). This CDR3 is 14 amino acids long. CDR1 LNHDA and CDR2 SQIVND come from the germline V gene (reference sequence). V was trimmed by 5 bases and J by 2 bases, leaving 13 bases between them. The chain's CDR3 is CASSPGQGTYEQYF. The DNA of the CDR3 is TGTGCCAGTAGTCCGGGACAAGGTACCTACGAGCAGTACTTC.

The chain couples TRBV6-5 to TRBJ1-6; 7 bases match TRBD1. The CDR3 runs to 13 residues. Per the germline V gene, CDR1 is MNHEY and CDR2 is SVGAGI. The V gene end was trimmed by 8 bases and the J gene end by 7 bases; junction bases not matched to a gene: 5. CDR3 in amino acids: CASEEQGNSPLHF. The CDR3, as DNA: TGTGCCAGCGAGGAACAGGGGAATTCACCCCTCCACTTT.

The CDR3 here is CASSLYVGANYGYTF. The CDR3 DNA follows: TGTGCCAGCAGCTTGTACGTAGGGGCTAACTATGGCTACACCTTC. This rearrangement joins TRBV5-5 to TRBJ1-2, with a tentative D call TRBD1 (5 bases). The germline gives CDR1 SGHKS, CDR2 YYEKEE (reference sequence). The V and J ends lost 1 base and 0 bases respectively, with 10 bases between them. The CDR3 has 15 amino acids. Full variable domain (outside the CDR3, taken from reference TRBV5-5 and TRBJ1-2): DAGVTQSPTHLIKTRGQQVTLRCSPISGHKSVSWYQQVLGQGPQFIFQYYEKEERGRGNFPDRFSARQFPNYSSELNVNALLLGDSALYLCASSLYVGANYGYTFGSGTRLTVV.

The table lists this clone with a few counts. The gene calls are TRBV2 and TRBJ1-1; D is undetermined. Trimming shortened V by 6 bases and J by 3 bases, and 14 bases separated the two germline ends. Germline CDR1 reads SNHLY; CDR2 reads FYNNEI. The CDR3 contains 14 residues. The CDR3 sequence is CASRIRSQYTEAFF. The CDR3 DNA follows: TGTGCCAGCAGGATCCGGAGCCAGTACACTGAAGCTTTCTTT.

This clone has only a few counts. The gene calls are TRBV9 and TRBJ1-1, with D maybe TRBD1 (5 bases). Germline assignment: CDR1 SGDLS and CDR2 YYNGEE. This CDR3 region has 16 residues. Trimming removed 2 bases from V and 5 bases from J, with 19 bases in between. In nucleotides, the CDR3 is TGTGCCAGCAGCGTCGGGCCACAGGCCCCGGAGACTGAAGCTTTCTTT. Translated, it gives CASSVGPQAPETEAFF.

CDR3 nucleotide sequence: TGTGCCTGGAGTGTACTAGCTCCCCAAGAGACCCAGTACTTC. It specifies CAWSVLAPQETQYF. This chain uses TRBV30 with TRBJ2-5, with D possibly TRBD2 on 6 matching bases. The CDR3 sequence is 14 residues long. Germline V CDR1 and CDR2: GTSNPN, SVGIG (reference sequence). Trimming shortened V by 0 bases and J by 1 base, and 9 bases separated the two germline ends. The complete variable domain, with remaining parts taken from reference TRBV30 and TRBJ2-5, reads SQTIHQWPATLVQPVGSPLSLECTVEGTSNPNLYWYRQAAGRGLQLLFYSVGIGQISSEVPQNLSASRPQDRQFILSSKKLLLSDSGFYLCAWSVLAPQETQYFGPGTRLLVL.

The J gene is TRBJ1-1, the V gene TRBV27; 7 bases fit TRBD1. Germline values: CDR1 MNHEY, CDR2 SMNVEV (reference sequence). The ends lost 5 bases at V and 1 base at J; junction bases unmatched: 10. The CDR3 is 16 residues long. CDR3 sequence: CASSPIGGGGNTEAFF. As DNA, the CDR3 is TGTGCCAGCAGTCCCATCGGAGGGGGCGGGAACACTGAAGCTTTCTTT.

V and J are TRBV3-1 (or the pseudogene TRBV3-2) and TRBJ2-3; no reliable D call. Germline V CDR1 and CDR2: LGHDT, YNNKEL (reference sequence). Trimming shortened V by 2 bases and J by 2 bases, and 2 bases separated the two germline ends. The CDR3 sequence is 12 residues long. The CDR3 DNA reads as TGTGCCAGCAGCCAAACCACAGATACGCAGTATTTT. The encoded protein is CASSQTTDTQYF.

V is TRBV27 and J is TRBJ2-1, with 9 bases identical to TRBD1. V lost 5 bases, J lost 5 bases, and 4 bases stayed unmatched. The CDR3 is 14 amino acids. The germline V gene encodes CDR1 MNHEY and CDR2 SMNVEV (reference sequence). The CDR3 loop reads CASSTRQGDNEQFF. The CDR3 region has the DNA TGTGCCAGCAGTACACGACAGGGGGACAATGAGCAGTTCTTC.

This chain connects TRBV5-4 to TRBJ1-1; D perhaps matches TRBD1 (6 bases). Trimming removed 2 bases at V and 9 bases at J, with 14 bases between. CDR3 size: 13 residues. Germline values: CDR1 SGHNT, CDR2 YYREEE (reference sequence). The CDR3 DNA sequence: TGTGCCAGCAGCTTTACCGGGACACGTAAAGCTTTCTTT. This sequence encodes CASSFTGTRKAFF. Drawing the rest from reference TRBV5-4 and TRBJ1-1, the complete variable domain is ETGVTQSPTHLIKTRGQQVTLRCSSQSGHNTVSWYQQALGQGPQFIFQYYREEENGRGNFPPRFSGLQFPNYSSELNVNALELDDSALYLCASSFTGTRKAFFGQGTRLTVV.

In its sample, this clone ranks as large (0.1 to 1%). This chain links TRBV4-3 with TRBJ1-5, with a possible D match to TRBD1 (5 bases). The V end was cut by 0 bases, the J end by 2 bases, with 11 bases between. CDR1 LGHNA and CDR2 YSLEER come from the germline V gene. The CDR3 has 16 amino acids. Here the CDR3 reads CASSQEPGAGNQPQHF. DNA for the CDR3: TGCGCCAGCAGCCAAGAACCCGGGGCGGGCAATCAGCCCCAGCATTTT.

The gene calls are TRBV18 and TRBJ2-3; D not certain. V lost 4 bases to trimming and J lost 5 bases, with 7 bases between them. The CDR3 has 12 residues. Germline CDR1 is KGHSH and CDR2 is LQKENI. As DNA, the CDR3 is TGTGCCAGCTCACTTGGGGAAGATACGCAGTATTTT. Translation gives CASSLGEDTQYF.

This sequence joins TRBV28 and TRBJ1-1; tentatively, D is TRBD1 (5 bases). The CDR3 loop spans 12 amino acids. V was pared by 2 bases and J by 8 bases, with 9 bases between. The germline V gene encodes CDR1 MDHEN and CDR2 SYDVKM. CDR3 in DNA: TGTGCCAGCAGTTTAGCAAGGACAGAAGCTTTCTTT. It codes for CASSLARTEAFF.

This sequence joins TRBV19 and TRBJ1-3; possibly TRBD1 for D (5 bases). V lost 7 bases and J lost 0, with 10 bases in between. CDR1 LNHDA and CDR2 SQIVND come from the germline V gene (reference sequence). This CDR3 is built from 14 residues. Written as DNA, the CDR3 is TGTGCCAGTAATAGACAGATCTCTGGAAACACCATATATTTT. Translating gives CASNRQISGNTIYF. The whole variable domain, filled in from reference TRBV19 and TRBJ1-3, reads DGGITQSPKYLFRKEGQNVTLSCEQNLNHDAMYWYRQDPGQGLRLIYYSQIVNDFQKGDIAEGYSVSREKKESFPLTVTSAQKNPTAFYLCASNRQISGNTIYFGEGSWLTVV.

This rearrangement joins TRBV5-1 to TRBJ1-1; D unresolved. Trimming stripped 0 bases from V and 3 bases from J, with 6 bases between. CDR1 is SGHRS, CDR2 YFSETQ, per germline. CDR3 length: 13 amino acids. The CDR3 coding sequence is TGCGCCAGCAGCTTGGCCGACGACACTGAAGCTTTCTTT. Its translation is CASSLADDTEAFF. The full variable domain, rest sourced from reference TRBV5-1 and TRBJ1-1, is KAGVTQTPRYLIKTRGQQVTLSCSPISGHRSVSWYQQTPGQGLQFLFEYFSETQRNKGNFPGRFSGRQFSNSRSEMNVSTLELGDSALYLCASSLADDTEAFFGQGTRLTVV.

The V call is TRBV7-9, the J call TRBJ2-1; 7 bases map to TRBD2. Germline CDR1 and CDR2: SEHNR and FQNEAQ (reference sequence). V gave up 5 bases and J gave up 12 bases; unmatched junction bases: 13. The CDR3 length is 14 residues. The CDR3 nucleotides read TGTGCCAGCAGCCCGTCCCGGGACTACGGACGGCAGTTCTTC. Translating it yields CASSPSRDYGRQFF.

The chain couples TRBV6-5 to TRBJ2-7; 12 bases are a match to TRBD1. V was pared by 4 bases and J by 4 bases, with 5 bases of the junction left unmatched. This CDR3 spans 15 amino acids. The germline V gene has CDR1 MNHEY and CDR2 SVGAGI. CDR3 in amino acids: CASSSPGQGAYEQYF. As DNA, the CDR3 is TGTGCCAGCAGTTCACCGGGACAGGGGGCATACGAGCAGTACTTC.

The chain couples TRBV5-1 to TRBJ2-1; TRBD1 agrees at 10 bases. The CDR3 sequence is 17 residues long. The germline CDR1 and CDR2 sequences are SGHRS and YFSETQ. The V and J ends lost 4 bases and 3 bases, in that order; junction bases with no gene match: 10. CDR3 region: CASSTNPGQGIYNEQFF. CDR3 DNA: TGCGCCAGCAGCACTAACCCGGGACAGGGGATCTACAATGAGCAGTTCTTC.

The chain links TRBV7-3 to TRBJ2-2; D possibly corresponds to TRBD2 (6 bases). This CDR3 comprises 17 residues. Trimming took 2 bases from V and 3 from J, leaving 16 bases between them. CDR1 is SGHTA, CDR2 FQGTGA, per germline. This CDR3 is CASSLGLYSGYTGELFF. DNA for the CDR3: TGTGCCAGCAGCTTAGGACTATACAGCGGCTACACCGGGGAGCTGTTTTTT.